This T cell receptor beta chain emerged from a study of OX40 agonist ivuxolimab in advanced cancers. Germline CDR1 SGHRS, CDR2 YFSETQ. The CDR3 contains 12 residues. V dropped 4 bases and J dropped 6; count of bases not matched to a gene: 3. Repertoires were generated with immunoSEQ multiplex PCR, while TCRdb's copy carries only in-frame clones and drops some. The table has 100,000 to 150,000 clones, 85% to 95% seen once; the top ten hold roughly 0.94%. The chain couples TRBV5-1 to TRBJ2-7; TRBD1 matches 8 bases. The receptor's source is an adult with an advanced solid tumor such as melanoma, head and neck, liver or kidney cancer. This specimen was CD4+ or CD8+ T cells sorted from blood, taken in a trial of the OX40 agonist ivuxolimab. CDR3 nucleotides: TGCGCCAGCAGCCCCGACAGGGGCGAGCAGTACTTC. Translation: CASSPDRGEQYF.